The 21 T cell receptor beta chains presented below share a single source sample, sequenced in a study of control samples from healthy donors and cancer patients. TCRdb's copy holds only in-frame clones and misses some; the assay was immunoSEQ multiplex PCR. The sample shows approximately 170,000 clones, 85% to 95% of them seen only once. Sequenced: blood. All receptors come from a man in his thirties or forties in good health.

V gene TRBV5-4 combines with J gene TRBJ2-5; 7 bases are a match to TRBD1. V lost 2 bases and J lost 5; bases outside the gene matches: 6. Per germline, CDR1 SGHNT and CDR2 YYREEE (reference sequence). This CDR3 has 14 amino acids. The CDR3, as DNA: TGTGCCAGCAGCTTAATGACAGGGATGGAGACCCAGTACTTC. Encoded protein: CASSLMTGMETQYF. The entire variable domain, with the rest obtained from reference TRBV5-4 and TRBJ2-5, is as follows: ETGVTQSPTHLIKTRGQQVTLRCSSQSGHNTVSWYQQALGQGPQFIFQYYREEENGRGNFPPRFSGLQFPNYSSELNVNALELDDSALYLCASSLMTGMETQYFGPGTRLLVL.

The V call is TRBV7-8, the J call TRBJ2-2; a weak D match, TRBD1 (5 bases). Germline-derived CDR1 and CDR2 are SGHVS and FQNEAQ. This CDR3 is 15 amino acids long. V was pared by 5 bases and J by 8 bases, with 18 bases between. The CDR3 DNA is TGTGCCAGCAGCCCCCAGGGTCCCGGAAGGGGGGAGCTGTTTTTT. Translating gives CASSPQGPGRGELFF.

The V gene is TRBV19, the J gene TRBJ2-7, with D perhaps matching TRBD1 (6 bases). Germline loops: CDR1 LNHDA, CDR2 SQIVND (reference sequence). The CDR3 loop spans 16 amino acids. V was clipped by 5 bases and J by 2 bases, with 19 bases between them. The CDR3 spells CASSVQGPGLTYEQYF. Written as DNA, the CDR3 is TGTGCCAGTAGTGTACAGGGCCCGGGCCTAACCTACGAGCAGTACTTC.

The chain links TRBV4-2 to TRBJ2-1; 12 positions agree with TRBD2. Germline V gives CDR1 LGHNA, CDR2 YNFKEQ. The CDR3 runs 14 residues. V gave up 1 base and J gave up 14 bases; unmatched junction bases: 6. CDR3 amino acids: CASSQALAGGREFF. The CDR3 DNA reads as TGTGCCAGCAGCCAAGCACTAGCGGGAGGCCGGGAGTTCTTC.

The chain couples TRBV28 to TRBJ2-7; D possibly uses TRBD1 or TRBD2 (5 bases each). Trimming removed 4 bases from V and 0 bases from J, with 16 bases in between. The germline V gene has CDR1 MDHEN and CDR2 SYDVKM. This CDR3 contains 16 residues. CDR3 loop: CASSSEGRISSYEQYF. The CDR3 DNA sequence: TGTGCCAGCAGTTCCGAGGGGCGGATAAGCTCCTACGAGCAGTACTTC.

The V gene is TRBV3-1 (or the pseudogene TRBV3-2), the J gene TRBJ1-2; D ambiguous. Per the germline V gene, CDR1 is LGHDT and CDR2 is YNNKEL (reference sequence). The CDR3 is 15 amino acids. V lost 0 bases to trimming and J lost 4 bases, with 12 bases between them. The CDR3 DNA follows: TGTGCCAGCAGCCAAGACTTGGCCAGAGCCTATGGCTACACCTTC. Protein product: CASSQDLARAYGYTF.

The J gene is TRBJ1-2, the V gene TRBV14; D is uncertain. Germline V CDR1 and CDR2: SGHDN, FVKESK. The CDR3 is 17 amino acids. The V and J ends lost 0 bases and 0 bases respectively, with 14 bases between them. DNA for the CDR3: TGTGCCAGCAGCCAAGACCCGGGGTCGTGGTCTAACTATGGCTACACCTTC. Translating gives CASSQDPGSWSNYGYTF.

This rearrangement joins TRBV18 to TRBJ2-7, with D possibly being TRBD2 (5 bases). V lost 0 bases and J lost 5, with 17 bases in between. The germline gives CDR1 KGHSH, CDR2 LQKENI. The length of the CDR3 is 16 residues. CDR3 sequence: CASSPPNSAGTDEQYF. The CDR3 region has the DNA TGTGCCAGCTCACCACCAAACTCGGCGGGTACCGACGAGCAGTACTTC. The whole variable domain, filled in from reference TRBV18 and TRBJ2-7, reads NAGVMQNPRHLVRRRGQEARLRCSPMKGHSHVYWYRQLPEEGLKFMVYLQKENIIDESGMPKERFSAEFPKEGPSILRIQQVVRGDSAAYFCASSPPNSAGTDEQYFGPGTRLTVT.

V gene TRBV30 combines with J gene TRBJ1-5; 11 positions match TRBD1. The CDR3 consists of 14 residues. Germline CDR1 GTSNPN, CDR2 SVGIG (reference sequence). J gave up 7 bases and V 3 bases, and 5 bases lay outside the gene matches. The DNA for the CDR3 is TGTGCCTGGAGCGGGGGACAGGGGGAACAGCCCCAGCATTTT. Residues: CAWSGGQGEQPQHF.

V is TRBV6-1 and J is TRBJ1-5; D remains ambiguous. This CDR3 has 15 amino acids. Germline lookup yields CDR1 MNHNS and CDR2 SASEGT. V was pared by 3 bases and J by 0 bases, with 9 bases between. The CDR3 protein is CASSEQLYSNQPQHF. For the CDR3, the DNA is TGTGCCAGCAGTGAGCAGCTTTATAGCAATCAGCCCCAGCATTTT.

The chain recombines TRBV15 with TRBJ2-7, with TRBD2 matching 8 bases. This CDR3 spans 14 amino acids. Looked up from germline, CDR1 is LNHNV and CDR2 is YYDKDF (reference sequence). The J segment lost 6 bases and the V segment lost 0 bases, leaving 4 bases of the junction unmatched. The CDR3 here is CATSRDPAGGEQYF. The DNA of the CDR3 is TGTGCCACCAGCAGAGATCCCGCGGGGGGCGAGCAGTACTTC. Drawing the rest from reference TRBV15 and TRBJ2-7, the complete variable domain is DAMVIQNPRYQVTQFGKPVTLSCSQTLNHNVMYWYQQKSSQAPKLLFHYYDKDFNNEADTPDNFQSRRPNTSFCFLDIRSPGLGDTAMYLCATSRDPAGGEQYFGPGTRLTVT.

The V gene is TRBV5-1, the J gene TRBJ2-7; D is undetermined. This CDR3 is 12 amino acids long. V lost 4 bases to trimming and J lost 3 bases, with 8 bases between them. Germline values: CDR1 SGHRS, CDR2 YFSETQ. CDR3 in amino acids: CASSNLLYEQYF. The DNA for the CDR3 is TGCGCCAGCAGCAACTTACTCTACGAGCAGTACTTC.

With respect to this clone: Different DNA sequences within this sample yield the same CDR3. The CDR3 DNA is TGTGCCAGCAGCCCAGGGGTCATGAACACTGAAGCTTTCTTT. This sequence encodes CASSPGVMNTEAFF. The V gene is TRBV6-5, the J gene TRBJ1-1; possible D gene TRBD1, 6 bases. The CDR3 runs 14 residues. Germline CDR1 MNHEY, CDR2 SVGAGI. V was pared by 6 bases and J by 0 bases, with 11 bases between.

V and J are TRBV9 and TRBJ2-1; D is possibly TRBD2 (6 bases). The V and J ends lost 3 bases and 0 bases respectively, with 10 bases between them. CDR3 size: 15 residues. Germline CDR1 and CDR2: SGDLS and YYNGEE. The CDR3 nucleotides are TGTGCCAGCAGCGGCGGGACGGACTCCTACAATGAGCAGTTCTTC. Protein product: CASSGGTDSYNEQFF.

The V call is TRBV29-1, the J call TRBJ2-7; perhaps TRBD2 as D (6 bases). Germline CDR1 and CDR2: SQVTM and ANQGSEA. Trimming removed 7 bases from V and 1 base from J, with 14 bases in between. The length of the CDR3 is 13 residues. DNA for the CDR3: TGCAGCGCTGGGGGAGGTCTATCCTACGAGCAGTACTTC. Protein sequence: CSAGGGLSYEQYF.

This clone was detected only once. V gene TRBV23-1 combines with J gene TRBJ2-7; D is tentatively TRBD1 or TRBD2 (5 bases each). Being an ORF, TRBV23-1 has a function that is uncertain. The V end was cut by 4 bases, the J end by 0 bases, with 13 bases between. This CDR3 contains 15 residues. The CDR3 reads CASSRGTDSSYEQYF. The DNA of the CDR3 is TGCGCCAGCAGTCGAGGGACCGACAGCTCCTACGAGCAGTACTTC.

This clone was found a few times. The chain employs TRBV9 and TRBJ1-6, with D uncertain. V lost 0 bases and J 10 bases, leaving 14 bases between the germline ends. Germline CDR1 is SGDLS and CDR2 is YYNGEE. This CDR3 contains 15 residues. The CDR3 spells CASSVGEVYRSPLHF. Here the CDR3 DNA reads TGTGCCAGCAGCGTAGGTGAGGTCTATCGGTCACCCCTCCACTTT.

This chain connects TRBV9 to TRBJ2-1; 13 positions agree with TRBD2. CDR1 is SGDLS and CDR2 is YYNGEE in the germline V gene. J lost 8 bases, V lost 4 bases, and 6 bases had no gene match. The CDR3 consists of 15 residues. CDR3 loop: CASSPRLAGGYEQFF. CDR3 bases: TGTGCCAGCAGCCCGCGACTAGCGGGAGGTTATGAGCAGTTCTTC.

The V call is TRBV30, the J call TRBJ1-2; 11 nucleotides align to TRBD1. The germline V gene has CDR1 GTSNPN and CDR2 SVGIG (reference sequence). V lost 0 bases and J lost 4; bases outside the gene matches: 13. This CDR3 is built from 18 residues. The CDR3 loop reads CAWSVLGQGALRGYGYTF. CDR3 bases: TGTGCCTGGAGTGTTCTCGGACAGGGGGCCCTCCGAGGCTATGGCTACACCTTC. The complete variable domain, with remaining parts taken from reference TRBV30 and TRBJ1-2, reads SQTIHQWPATLVQPVGSPLSLECTVEGTSNPNLYWYRQAAGRGLQLLFYSVGIGQISSEVPQNLSASRPQDRQFILSSKKLLLSDSGFYLCAWSVLGQGALRGYGYTFGSGTRLTVV.

The V and J genes are TRBV7-9 and TRBJ2-2; D remains unclear. Germline CDR1 SEHNR, CDR2 FQNEAQ (reference sequence). The ends were cut back, 5 bases at V and 0 bases at J, with 13 bases in the middle. The CDR3 extends over 16 amino acids. The DNA for the CDR3 is TGTGCCAGCAGCCCAAGTCCGGCAGCGAACACCGGGGAGCTGTTTTTT. Amino acids: CASSPSPAANTGELFF. The full variable domain, in which reference TRBV7-9 and TRBJ2-2 provide the parts outside the CDR3, is DTGVSQNPRHKITKRGQNVTFRCDPISEHNRLYWYRQTLGQGPEFLTYFQNEAQLEKSRLLSDRFSAERPKGSFSTLEIQRTEQGDSAMYLCASSPSPAANTGELFFGEGSRLTVL.

The chain combines TRBV27 with TRBJ2-1; perhaps TRBD1 as D (5 bases). Trimming shortened V by 0 bases and J by 6 bases, and 18 bases separated the two germline ends. The CDR3 loop spans 17 amino acids. Germline CDR1 and CDR2: MNHEY and SMNVEV (reference sequence). CDR3 nucleotide sequence: TGTGCCAGCAGTTTATCAGGCAGGGTAGTCTTAAGCAATGAGCAGTTCTTC. Translating it yields CASSLSGRVVLSNEQFF.